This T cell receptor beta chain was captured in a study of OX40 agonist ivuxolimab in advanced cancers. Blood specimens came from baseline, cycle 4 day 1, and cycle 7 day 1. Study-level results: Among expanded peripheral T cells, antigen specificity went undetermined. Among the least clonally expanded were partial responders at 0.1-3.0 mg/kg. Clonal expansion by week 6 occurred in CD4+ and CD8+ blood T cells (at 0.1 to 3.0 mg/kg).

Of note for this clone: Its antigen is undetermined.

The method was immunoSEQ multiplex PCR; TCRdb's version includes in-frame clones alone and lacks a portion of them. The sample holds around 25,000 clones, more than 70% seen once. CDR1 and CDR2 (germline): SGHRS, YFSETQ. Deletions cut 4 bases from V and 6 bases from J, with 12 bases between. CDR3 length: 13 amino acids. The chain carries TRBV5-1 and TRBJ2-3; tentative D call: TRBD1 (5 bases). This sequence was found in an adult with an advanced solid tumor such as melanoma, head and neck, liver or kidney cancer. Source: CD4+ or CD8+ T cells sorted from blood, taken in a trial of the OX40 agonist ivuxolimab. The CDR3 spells CASSTGPTDTQYF. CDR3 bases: TGCGCCAGCAGCACAGGACCGACGGATACGCAGTATTTT.